This TCR beta chain was captured by sequencing in a study of cytomegalovirus exposure and HLA in healthy donors. Healthy bone marrow donors supplied every sample. Regarding the study as a whole: Rates of TCR association differed by HLA locus in a later analysis, with DRB1 highest and HLA-C lowest. Listed as cytomegalovirus-associated were 170 or so TCR beta chains.

Germline V gives CDR1 MDHEN, CDR2 SYDVKM. The CDR3 loop spans 13 amino acids. The germline V and J ends were trimmed by 8 bases and 5 bases, with 15 bases remaining between them. On this clone: The antigen is not known.

This PCR relied on a set of 60 Vbeta primers and 13 Jbeta primers. Only in-frame clones appear in the TCRdb table, and some are missing; sequencing was by immunoSEQ multiplex PCR. This table holds about 94,000 clones, less than 10% found once. Sequenced sample: PBMCs. The J gene is TRBJ1-1, the V gene TRBV28; weak D call: TRBD1 (5 bases). This clonotype was obtained from a man in his forties or fifties in good health and CMV-seronegative. CDR3: CASGTQGETEAFF. DNA for the CDR3: TGTGCCAGCGGTACACAAGGGGAAACTGAAGCTTTCTTT.